This entry is about one T cell receptor (beta chain). The germline V gene encodes CDR1 SGHTA and CDR2 FQGNSA. CDR3 size: 15 residues. V was pared by 5 bases and J by 0 bases, with 12 bases between. This sample is drawn from a study of CD8 T cells in Susac syndrome. Random hexamers primed reverse transcription of 0.5 to 1 ug RNA. Across 54 Vbeta and 13 Jbeta, immunoSEQ multiplex PCR amplified TCR beta CDR3. Via MiXCR, TCRdb re-called the immunoSEQ multiplex PCR reads, giving one row per CDR3 protein. The table records some 130,000 distinct CDR3 sequences, approximately 94% of them present only once. Sequencing of TCR beta was performed on blood CD8+ and CD4+ T cells. The CD8+ and CD4+ T cells were isolated magnetically using a negative isolation approach, whereas the TEMRA cells were enriched by FACS.

This receptor was obtained from a human donor with multiple sclerosis. The source material was CD4+ T cells from PBMCs. V is TRBV7-2 and J is TRBJ2-3; the D gene is possibly TRBD2 (5 bases). DNA for the CDR3: TGTGCCAGCAGCGTGGAAAGGACTAGCACAGATACGCAGTATTTT. It specifies CASSVERTSTDTQYF.